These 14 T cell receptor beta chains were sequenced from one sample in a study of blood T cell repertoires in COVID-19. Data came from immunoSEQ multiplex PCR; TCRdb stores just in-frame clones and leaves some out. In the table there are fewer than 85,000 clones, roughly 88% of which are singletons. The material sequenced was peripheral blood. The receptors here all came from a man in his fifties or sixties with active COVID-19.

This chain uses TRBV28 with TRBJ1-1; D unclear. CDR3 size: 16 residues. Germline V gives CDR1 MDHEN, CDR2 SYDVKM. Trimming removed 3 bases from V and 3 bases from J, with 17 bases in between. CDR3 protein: CASSFYVRDRDTEAFF. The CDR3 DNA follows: TGTGCCAGCAGTTTTTATGTGAGGGATAGGGACACTGAAGCTTTCTTT. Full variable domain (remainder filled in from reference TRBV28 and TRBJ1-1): DVKVTQSSRYLVKRTGEKVFLECVQDMDHENMFWYRQDPGLGLRLIYFSYDVKMKEKGDIPEGYSVSREKKERFSLILESASTNQTSMYLCASSFYVRDRDTEAFFGQGTRLTVV.

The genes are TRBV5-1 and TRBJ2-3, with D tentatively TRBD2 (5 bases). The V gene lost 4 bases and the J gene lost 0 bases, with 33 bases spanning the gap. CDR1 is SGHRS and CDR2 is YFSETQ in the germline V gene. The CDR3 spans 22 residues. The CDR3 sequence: CASSRVRVGKADSFFSTDTQYF. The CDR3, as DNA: TGCGCCAGCAGCAGGGTTAGGGTTGGAAAAGCGGACTCTTTTTTTAGCACAGATACGCAGTATTTT.

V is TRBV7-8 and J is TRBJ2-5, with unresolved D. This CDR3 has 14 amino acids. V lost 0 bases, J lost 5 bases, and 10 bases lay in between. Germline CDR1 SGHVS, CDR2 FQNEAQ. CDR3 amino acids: CASSLASTWETQYF. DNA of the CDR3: TGTGCCAGCAGCTTAGCAAGCACGTGGGAGACCCAGTACTTC. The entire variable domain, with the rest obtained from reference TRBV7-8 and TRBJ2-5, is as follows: GAGVSQSPRYKVAKRGQDVALRCDPISGHVSLFWYQQALGQGPEFLTYFQNEAQLDKSGLPSDRFFAERPEGSVSTLKIQRTQQEDSAVYLCASSLASTWETQYFGPGTRLLVL.

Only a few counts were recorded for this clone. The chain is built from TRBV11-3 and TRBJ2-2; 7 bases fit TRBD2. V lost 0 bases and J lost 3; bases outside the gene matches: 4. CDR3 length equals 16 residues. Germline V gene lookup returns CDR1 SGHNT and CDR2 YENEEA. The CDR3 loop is CASSLEGGLYTGELFF. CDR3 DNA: TGTGCCAGCAGCTTAGAGGGGGGGTTGTACACCGGGGAGCTGTTTTTT.

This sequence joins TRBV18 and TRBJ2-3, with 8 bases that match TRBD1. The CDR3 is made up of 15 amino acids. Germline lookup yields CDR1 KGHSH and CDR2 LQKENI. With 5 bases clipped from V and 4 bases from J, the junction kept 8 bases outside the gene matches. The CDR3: CASSKQGGIADTQYF. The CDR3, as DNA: TGTGCCAGCTCAAAACAGGGGGGAATAGCAGATACGCAGTATTTT.

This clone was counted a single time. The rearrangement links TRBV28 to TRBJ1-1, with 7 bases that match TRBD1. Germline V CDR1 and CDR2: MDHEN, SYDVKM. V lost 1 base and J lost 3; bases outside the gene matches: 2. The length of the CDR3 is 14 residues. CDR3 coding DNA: TGTGCCAGCAGTTTATCCGACAGGGACACTGAAGCTTTCTTT. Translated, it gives CASSLSDRDTEAFF.

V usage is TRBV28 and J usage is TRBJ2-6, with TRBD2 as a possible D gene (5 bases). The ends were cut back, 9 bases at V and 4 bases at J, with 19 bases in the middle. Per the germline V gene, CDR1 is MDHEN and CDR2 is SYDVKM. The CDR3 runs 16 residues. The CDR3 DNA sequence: TGTGCCAGTCGCCCTTTTTGGGGAGACGGGGCCAACGTCCTGACTTTC. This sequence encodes CASRPFWGDGANVLTF.

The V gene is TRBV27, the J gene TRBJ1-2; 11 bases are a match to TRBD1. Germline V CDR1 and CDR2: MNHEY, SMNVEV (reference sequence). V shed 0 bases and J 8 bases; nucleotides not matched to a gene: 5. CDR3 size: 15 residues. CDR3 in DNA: TGTGCCAGCAGTTTATCCGCCGGGACAGGGGGAGGCTACACCTTC. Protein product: CASSLSAGTGGGYTF.

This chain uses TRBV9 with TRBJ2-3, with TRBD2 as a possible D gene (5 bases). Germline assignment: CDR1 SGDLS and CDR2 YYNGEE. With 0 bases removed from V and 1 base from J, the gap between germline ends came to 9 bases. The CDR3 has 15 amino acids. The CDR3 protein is CASSVAGGRTDTQYF. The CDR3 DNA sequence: TGTGCCAGCAGCGTAGCTGGCGGGCGCACAGATACGCAGTATTTT.

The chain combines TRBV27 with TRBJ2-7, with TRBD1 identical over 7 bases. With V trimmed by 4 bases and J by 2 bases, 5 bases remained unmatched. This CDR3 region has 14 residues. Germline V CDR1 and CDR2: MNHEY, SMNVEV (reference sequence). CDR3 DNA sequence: TGTGCCAGCAGTTCCCGGGACAGCCCCTACGAGCAGTACTTC. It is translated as CASSSRDSPYEQYF.

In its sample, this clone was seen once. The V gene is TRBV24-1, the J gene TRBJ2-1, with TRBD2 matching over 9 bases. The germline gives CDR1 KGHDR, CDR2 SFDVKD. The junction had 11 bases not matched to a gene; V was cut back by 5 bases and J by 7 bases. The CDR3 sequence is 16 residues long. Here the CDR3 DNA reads TGTGCCACCAGTGGGTTAGTAGCGGGAGTCGTGAATGAGCAGTTCTTC. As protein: CATSGLVAGVVNEQFF.

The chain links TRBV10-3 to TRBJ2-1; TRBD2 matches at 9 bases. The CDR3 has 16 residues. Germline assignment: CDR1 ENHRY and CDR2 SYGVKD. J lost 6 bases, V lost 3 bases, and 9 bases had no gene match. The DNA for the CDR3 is TGTGCCATCAGTGATTACGGGACTAGCTCGCTCAATGAGCAGTTCTTC. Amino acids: CAISDYGTSSLNEQFF.

The CDR3 sequence: CASSQDRGLSEAFF. DNA for the CDR3: TGCGCCAGCAGCCAAGACAGGGGGCTTTCTGAAGCTTTCTTT. This sequence joins TRBV4-1 and TRBJ1-1; 8 bases match TRBD1. The CDR3 totals 14 residues. Trimming removed 0 bases from V and 6 bases from J; junction bases left unmatched: 3. From germline, CDR1 is MGHRA and CDR2 YSYEKL.

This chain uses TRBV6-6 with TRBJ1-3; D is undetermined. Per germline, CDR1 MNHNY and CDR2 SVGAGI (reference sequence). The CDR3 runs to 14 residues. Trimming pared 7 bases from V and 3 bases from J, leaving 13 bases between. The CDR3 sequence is CASTFSGGGNTIYF. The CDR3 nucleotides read TGTGCCAGCACCTTCTCCGGAGGTGGAAACACCATATATTTT.